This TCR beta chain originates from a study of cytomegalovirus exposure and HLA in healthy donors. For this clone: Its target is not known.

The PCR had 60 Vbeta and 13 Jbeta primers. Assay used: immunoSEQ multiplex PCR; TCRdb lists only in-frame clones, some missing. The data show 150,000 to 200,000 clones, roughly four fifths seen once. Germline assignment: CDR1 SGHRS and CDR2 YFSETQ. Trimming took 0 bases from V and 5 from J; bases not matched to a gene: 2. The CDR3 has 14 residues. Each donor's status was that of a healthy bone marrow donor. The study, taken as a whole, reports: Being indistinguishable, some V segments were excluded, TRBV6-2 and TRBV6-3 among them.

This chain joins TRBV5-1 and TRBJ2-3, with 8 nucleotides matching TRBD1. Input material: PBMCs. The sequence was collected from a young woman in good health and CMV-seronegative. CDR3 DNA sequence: TGCGCCAGCAGCTTGGGACAGGGGCTAGATACGCAGTATTTT. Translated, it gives CASSLGQGLDTQYF.